This T cell receptor (beta chain) is from a study of T cells after yellow fever vaccination. Across the study: Some fractions had low cell numbers, and these were prepared with SMART-Seq v4 Ultra Low Input.

The study made its TCR cDNA through 5'RACE template switching. That step introduced a universal primer site along with UMIs. One entry per CDR3 protein, called by TCRdb with MiXCR from the 5' RACE reads. This table holds 620,000 or so distinct CDR3 sequences, around an eighth found once. V was trimmed by 2 bases and J by 2 bases, leaving 5 bases between them. Germline V gene lookup returns CDR1 SGHTA and CDR2 FQGNSA. The length of the CDR3 is 13 residues. The study, taken as a whole, reports: A large majority of primary-vaccination clones showed up again after the booster (roughly 95% CD4, around 88% CD8).

This clonotype was seen a handful of times. Its antigen is unidentified. With a much larger clone just one base away, this may be a read error. The chain has TRBV7-2 and TRBJ2-3; no clear D gene. The sample here was PBMCs, taken on the day of the yellow fever booster vaccination. The clonotype comes from a man aged 25-40 years who received the YFV17D yellow fever vaccine. CDR3 protein: CASSLSITDTQYF. DNA of the CDR3: TGTGCCAGCAGCTTATCGATCACAGATACGCAGTATTTT.